This entry describes one TCR beta chain. What this receptor recognizes is not known. Base qualities are not recorded, but no much larger clone differs from it by a single base. TCRbeta CDR3 regions were amplified from genomic DNA by means of the immunoSEQ Assay, a bias-controlled multiplex PCR. The source study handled its data this way. The number of nucleated cells in each sample was estimated from the amplification of reference gene primers within the assay. To quantify the absolute abundance of each unique TCRbeta CDR3 rearrangement, sequence reads were collapsed and filtered. For each sample, productive Simpson clonality was calculated as the square root of Simpson's diversity index over productive rearrangements. TCRdb re-hosts the immuneACCESS table, in-frame sequences only. Its copies lack some clones; in the studies checked, an unresolved V gene accounts for under half of them, and the cause for the rest is not known. That table supplies the V and J calls and clone size; D and trimming were determined from the DNA. The sample contains about 340,000 clones, around 83% of them found a single time. The ten largest clones add up to almost 3% of the sample.

As encoded in the germline V gene, CDR1 is MDHEN while CDR2 is SYDVKM. From the cysteine through the phenylalanine, the CDR3 covers 14 amino acids. Left in the record is the CDR3 DNA by itself, 42 bases read in frame from the first base. The trim is 2 bases for V and 4 bases for J, with a gap of 8 bases between the germline ends. Each collaborating institution followed its own protocols to collect whole blood in K2EDTA tubes. For TCRbeta analysis, collaborator samples were shipped as frozen whole blood, as isolated PBMCs, or as DNA extracted from either sample type. The entry originates in a study of blood T cell repertoires in COVID-19 (dated by TCRdb to between 2020 and 2021). In terms of the full investigation: Samples covering the acute and convalescent phases of COVID-19 were provided by collaborators in the United States, Italy and Spain. The material from the prospective study consisted of cDNA or gDNA derived from T cells, B-cell-depleted T cells, or PBMCs. The samples were drawn from two sources: the first 160 participants of the ongoing ImmuneRACE study, and approximately 1,300 subjects contributed by 6 global collaborators. The repertoires were released in a freely available public database meant as a resource for research on the immune response to SARS-CoV-2. Subjects who had been exposed to COVID-19, were actively infected with it, or had recovered from it provided the deeply sampled blood TCRbeta repertoires that made up the dataset. HLA class I and class II types, where available, came from metadata supplied by the sample provider rather than from assay-based typing. A de-identified subject ID, COVID-19 status, age in years and sex were almost always included in the sample metadata. Broad study findings and their caveats: Clinical and demographic metadata were provided uncurated, with the amount varying by source and participant.

Sequencing was done on a sample of peripheral blood. This chain is built from TRBV28 and TRBJ1-4; the D gene remains uncertain. The clonotype comes from a man younger than 45 with active or convalescent COVID-19. The CDR3 protein is CASSLLSGNEKLFF. Read as DNA, the sequence is TGTGCCAGCAGTTTACTCAGTGGTAATGAAAAACTGTTTTTT.